This TCR beta chain was identified in a study of blood T cell repertoires in COVID-19. Looking at the study overall: Material from acute and convalescent COVID-19 was sourced from the United States, Italy and Spain.

The CDR3 sequence is 12 residues long. Losses at the gene ends were 7 bases for V and 7 bases for J; bases not matched to a gene: 7. The V gene's germline CDR1 is MDHEN and CDR2 SYDVKM. This clone has a count of ten or more. Data came from immunoSEQ multiplex PCR; TCRdb stores just in-frame clones and leaves some out. Altogether tens of thousands of clones are present, around 74% being singletons, with the ten largest covering just under 4%. The receptor comes from a man in his sixties or seventies with COVID-19, enrolled during active disease. The chain combines TRBV28 with TRBJ2-7; 7 bases agree with TRBD1. Sequencing was performed on peripheral blood. The CDR3 nucleotides are TGTGCCAGCACCTTACAGGGGTGGGAGCAGTACTTC. Protein product: CASTLQGWEQYF.